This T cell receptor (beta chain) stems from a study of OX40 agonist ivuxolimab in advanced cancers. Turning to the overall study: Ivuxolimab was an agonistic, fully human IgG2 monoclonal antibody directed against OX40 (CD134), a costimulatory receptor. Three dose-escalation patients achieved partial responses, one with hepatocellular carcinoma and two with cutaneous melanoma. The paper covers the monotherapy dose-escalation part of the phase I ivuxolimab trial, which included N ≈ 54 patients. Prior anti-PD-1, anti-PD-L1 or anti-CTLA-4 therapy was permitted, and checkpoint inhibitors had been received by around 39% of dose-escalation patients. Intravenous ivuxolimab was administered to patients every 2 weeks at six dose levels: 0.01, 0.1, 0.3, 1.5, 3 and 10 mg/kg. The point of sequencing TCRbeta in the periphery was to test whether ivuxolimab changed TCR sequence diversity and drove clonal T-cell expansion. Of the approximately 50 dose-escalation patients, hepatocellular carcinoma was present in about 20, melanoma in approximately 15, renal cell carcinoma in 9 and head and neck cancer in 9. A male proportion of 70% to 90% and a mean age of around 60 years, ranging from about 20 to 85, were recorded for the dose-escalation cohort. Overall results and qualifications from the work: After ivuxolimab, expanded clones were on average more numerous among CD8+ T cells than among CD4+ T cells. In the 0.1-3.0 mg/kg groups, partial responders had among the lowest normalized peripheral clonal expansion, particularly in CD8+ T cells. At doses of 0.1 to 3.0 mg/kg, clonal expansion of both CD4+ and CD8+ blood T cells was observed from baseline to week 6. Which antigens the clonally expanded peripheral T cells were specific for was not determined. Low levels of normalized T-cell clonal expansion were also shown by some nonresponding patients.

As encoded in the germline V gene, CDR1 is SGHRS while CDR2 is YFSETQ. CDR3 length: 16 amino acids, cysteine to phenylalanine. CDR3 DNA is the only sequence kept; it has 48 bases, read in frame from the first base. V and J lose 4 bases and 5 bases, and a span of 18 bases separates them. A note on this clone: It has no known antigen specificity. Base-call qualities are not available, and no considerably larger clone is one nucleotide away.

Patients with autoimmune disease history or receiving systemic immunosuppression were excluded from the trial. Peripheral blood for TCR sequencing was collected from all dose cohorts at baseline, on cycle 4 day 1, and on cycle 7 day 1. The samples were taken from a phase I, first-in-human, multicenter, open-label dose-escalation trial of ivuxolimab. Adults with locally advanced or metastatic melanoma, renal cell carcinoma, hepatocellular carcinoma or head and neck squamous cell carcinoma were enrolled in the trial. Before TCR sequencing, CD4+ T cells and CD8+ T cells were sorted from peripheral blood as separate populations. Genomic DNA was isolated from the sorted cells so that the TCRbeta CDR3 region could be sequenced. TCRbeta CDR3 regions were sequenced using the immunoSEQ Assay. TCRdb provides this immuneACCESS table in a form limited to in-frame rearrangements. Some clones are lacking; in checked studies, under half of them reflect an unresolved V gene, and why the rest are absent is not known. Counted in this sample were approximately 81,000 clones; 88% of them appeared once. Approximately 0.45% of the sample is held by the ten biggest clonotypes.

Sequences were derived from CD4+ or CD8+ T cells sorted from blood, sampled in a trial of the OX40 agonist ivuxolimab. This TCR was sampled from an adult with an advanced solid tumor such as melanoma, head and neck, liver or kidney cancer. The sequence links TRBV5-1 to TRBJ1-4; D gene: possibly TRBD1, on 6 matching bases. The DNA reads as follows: TGCGCCAGCAGCCCGGCCGACAGGCGTTTAAATGAAAAACTGTTTTTT. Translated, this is CASSPADRRLNEKLFF.